This entry lists 20 T cell receptor beta chains sequenced from one sample in a study of CD4 and CD8 cells across lung adenocarcinoma regions. Via MiXCR, TCRdb re-called the PCR reads, giving one row per CDR3 protein. The sample holds about 20,000 distinct CDR3 sequences, roughly 54% seen once. Sequenced sample: CD8+ T cells from the center of a lung tumor. Every receptor here comes from a female donor with lung adenocarcinoma. The CD4 and CD8 labels of this study may be unreliable.

The V call is TRBV10-1, the J call TRBJ2-5; the match to TRBD2 covers 8 bases. Trimming cost V 2 bases and J 1 base; bases outside gene matches: 9. This CDR3 is 17 amino acids long. From germline, CDR1 is WNHNN and CDR2 SYGVQD (reference sequence). Here the CDR3 reads CASSEGDGGGGQETQYF. In nucleotides, the CDR3 is TGCGCCAGCAGTGAGGGCGACGGGGGGGGTGGCCAAGAGACCCAGTACTTC.

This clonotype was observed a single time. This rearrangement joins TRBV6-1 to TRBJ2-3, with D possibly called TRBD1 or TRBD2 (5 bases each). This CDR3 region has 18 residues. Germline V gene sequence: CDR1 MNHNS, CDR2 SASEGT. V was cut by 2 bases and J by 10 bases, with 28 bases left in between. This chain's CDR3 is CASSERGWGNTNTGAQYF. The CDR3 DNA reads TGTGCCAGCAGTGAAAGGGGTTGGGGTAACACAAACACCGGGGCGCAGTATTTT.

The chain employs TRBV27 and TRBJ2-1; D gene uncertain. Germline lookup yields CDR1 MNHEY and CDR2 SMNVEV (reference sequence). V lost 4 bases and J 0 bases, leaving 10 bases between the germline ends. The CDR3 consists of 15 residues. The CDR3 DNA follows: TGTGCCAGCAGTTCCGACTCTAGCTCCTACAATGAGCAGTTCTTC. It is translated as CASSSDSSSYNEQFF.

By share, this clonotype counts as large. CDR3 sequence reads: CASKAAIAGTDTQYF. In DNA, the CDR3 is TGTGCCAGCAAAGCAGCTATAGCGGGCACAGATACGCAGTATTTT. The chain has TRBV6-1 and TRBJ2-3; D might be TRBD2 (6 bases). Germline V gene data show CDR1 as MNHNS and CDR2 as SASEGT. The CDR3 is made up of 15 amino acids. V was pared by 7 bases and J by 1 base, with 15 bases between.

This clonotype has only a few counts. The chain links TRBV7-6 to TRBJ2-1; D may be TRBD2 (5 bases). The J call may be in error: the DNA end matches TRBJ2-5 better. This CDR3 spans 13 amino acids. CDR1 is SGHVS, CDR2 FNYEAQ, per germline. CDR3 DNA: TGTGCCAGCAGCCAGCCGGGGTGGGAGACCCAGTACTTC. As protein: CASSQPGWETQYF.

On this clonotype itself: Possible read error: a much larger clone is one base away. The CDR3 coding sequence is TGTGCCAGCAGTAAAGGGAGCTTTGGAACCTACGAGCAGTTCTTC. It yields the protein CASSKGSFGTYEQFF. This chain connects TRBV27 to TRBJ2-5; TRBD2 might be the D (5 bases). Near its end, the DNA agrees better with TRBJ2-1, so the J call may be wrong. The CDR3 has 15 amino acids. CDR1 and CDR2 from the germline V gene are MNHEY and SMNVEV (reference sequence).

A word on this clonotype: The junction shows a germline mismatch at one end, possibly a read error. The gene calls are TRBV27 and TRBJ2-5; D tentatively reads TRBD1 or TRBD2 (5 bases each). From germline, CDR1 is MNHEY and CDR2 SMNVEV (reference sequence). The CDR3 consists of 16 residues. The DNA for the CDR3 is TGTGCCAGCAGGGGGCAAGGACTGTCCGACCAAGAGATCCAGTACTTC. It encodes CASRGQGLSDQEIQYF.

The V and J genes are TRBV20-1 and TRBJ1-1; TRBD1 matches 7 bases. V gave up 6 bases and J gave up 6 bases; unmatched junction bases: 4. This CDR3 is 11 amino acids long. The germline V gene has CDR1 DFQATT and CDR2 SNEGSKA (reference sequence). The CDR3 is CSADDRAEAFF. CDR3 DNA: TGCAGTGCGGACGACAGGGCTGAAGCTTTCTTT.

V and J are TRBV6-1 and TRBJ2-1; D is uncertain. Trimming removed 4 bases at V and 0 bases at J, with 4 bases between. Germline CDR1 and CDR2: MNHNS and SASEGT. There are 13 residues in the CDR3. CDR3 protein: CASSGSSYNEQFF. The CDR3 nucleotides read TGTGCCAGCAGTGGGAGCTCCTACAATGAGCAGTTCTTC.

J is TRBJ2-1 and V is TRBV6-1, with D perhaps TRBD2 (5 bases). CDR3 length: 14 amino acids. Germline V gene data show CDR1 as MNHNS and CDR2 as SASEGT. Trimming cost V 4 bases and J 10 bases, with 17 bases left between them. CDR3 sequence (DNA): TGTGCCAGCAGTGCCCTTACTAGTCCGGGGGAGCAGTTCTTC. Protein sequence: CASSALTSPGEQFF.

As concerns this clonotype: The junction departs from germline at one end; a sequencing error may be responsible. The chain is built from TRBV6-1 and TRBJ2-4, with TRBD2 as a possible D gene (6 bases). CDR1 and CDR2 (germline): MNHNS, SASEGT. The CDR3 spans 15 residues. DNA of the CDR3: TGTGCCAGGAGTGGCAGTAGCGGAACCAAAAACACCCAGTACTTC. As protein: CARSGSSGTKNTQYF.

The chain uses TRBV27 and TRBJ2-3, with D maybe TRBD1 (6 bases). The J call may be mistaken, given a closer DNA end match to TRBJ2-7. CDR3 size: 16 residues. Germline V CDR1 and CDR2: MNHEY, SMNVEV (reference sequence). The CDR3 protein is CASGGRGGRDPETQYF. CDR3 DNA: TGTGCCAGCGGGGGCCGTGGGGGACGGGACCCAGAGACGCAGTACTTC.

In regard to this clonotype: The junction departs from the called germline gene at one end, perhaps through a read error. The chain employs TRBV27 and TRBJ2-3; no clear D. Germline V CDR1 and CDR2: MNHEY, SMNVEV (reference sequence). This CDR3 comprises 12 residues. DNA of the CDR3: TGTGCCAGGGGTCCAGGCAAAGATACCCAGTACTTT. Its translation: CARGPGKDTQYF.

This clonotype was seen a handful of times. Compared with germline, one end of the junction differs, possibly owing to a read error. The chain carries TRBV10-1 and TRBJ2-5; perhaps TRBD2 as D (6 bases). The CDR3 sequence is 14 residues long. Germline V gene lookup returns CDR1 WNHNN and CDR2 SYGVQD (reference sequence). The DNA for the CDR3 is TGCGCCAGCAGTGGACTGGGGACTGCAGAGACCCAGTACTTT. This codes for CASSGLGTAETQYF.

This clonotype turned up a few times. J is TRBJ2-4 and V is TRBV15, with TRBD1 matching 7 bases. The CDR3 consists of 17 residues. With V trimmed by 2 bases and J by 0 bases, 7 bases remained unmatched. Germline lookup yields CDR1 LNHNV and CDR2 YYDKDF (reference sequence). The CDR3 DNA reads as TGTGCCACCAGCAGAACAGGGGCCGGGCTAGCCAAAAACATTCAGTACTTC. Translating gives CATSRTGAGLAKNIQYF.

There are a few counts of this clonotype. The chain has TRBV7-9 and TRBJ2-1; a weak D match, TRBD1 (5 bases). V lost 3 bases and J lost 10, with 10 bases in between. CDR3 length: 12 residues. Germline loops: CDR1 SEHNR, CDR2 FQNEAQ (reference sequence). CDR3 nucleotide sequence: TGTGCCAGCAGCTTGGGGCTGAACGAGCAGTTCTTC. It specifies CASSLGLNEQFF.

This clonotype is a singleton in its sample. Germline is not matched at one junction end, which may reflect a read error. The chain has TRBV27 and TRBJ2-3; weak D call: TRBD1 (7 bases). This CDR3 is 15 amino acids long. The germline V gene has CDR1 MNHEY and CDR2 SMNVEV (reference sequence). DNA for the CDR3: TGTGCCAGGGTTCAGGGGGGCCGGGACCAAGATACGCAGTACTTT. It yields the protein CARVQGGRDQDTQYF.

The CDR3 DNA reads TGTGCCAGCAGTTTAGGGAGACAGGACCCCGACTACACCTTC. It specifies CASSLGRQDPDYTF. The rearrangement links TRBV27 to TRBJ1-2, with D tentatively TRBD1 (6 bases). Looked up from germline, CDR1 is MNHEY and CDR2 is SMNVEV (reference sequence). V gave up 2 bases and J gave up 10 bases, with 17 bases separating them. The CDR3 runs 14 residues.

The chain is built from TRBV6-1 and TRBJ2-1; the D gene is possibly TRBD2 (6 bases). Near its end, the DNA agrees better with TRBJ2-5, so the J call may be wrong. CDR3 length equals 14 residues. Germline CDR1 is MNHNS and CDR2 is SASEGT. CDR3 loop: CASTPGATQETQYF. The CDR3 region has the DNA TGTGCCAGCACTCCGGGAGCGACACAAGAGACCCAGTACTTC.

This clonotype is medium-sized within its sample. The rearrangement uses TRBV6-5 and TRBJ2-4; D is perhaps TRBD2 (5 bases). CDR3 length equals 12 residues. In germline, CDR1 is MNHEY, CDR2 SVGAGI. With 5 bases removed from V and 7 bases from J, the gap between germline ends came to 9 bases. This chain's CDR3 is CASSRELNIQYF. CDR3 bases: TGTGCCAGCAGTAGGGAGCTTAACATTCAGTACTTC.